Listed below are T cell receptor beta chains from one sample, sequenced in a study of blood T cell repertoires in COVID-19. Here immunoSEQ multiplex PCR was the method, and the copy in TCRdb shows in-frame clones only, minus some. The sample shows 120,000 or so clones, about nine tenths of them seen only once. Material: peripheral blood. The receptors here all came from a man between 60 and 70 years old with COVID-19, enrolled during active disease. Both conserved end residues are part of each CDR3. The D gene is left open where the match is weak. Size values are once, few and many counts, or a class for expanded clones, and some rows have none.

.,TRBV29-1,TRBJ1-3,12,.,CSARGGGNTIYF,TGCAGCGCACGGGGGGGTGGAAACACCATATATTTT
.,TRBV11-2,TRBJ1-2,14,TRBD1,CASSSTTGGYGYTF,TGTGCCAGCAGCTCTACGACAGGGGGCTATGGCTACACCTTC
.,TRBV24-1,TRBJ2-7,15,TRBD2,CATSSSSGSLDEQYF,TGTGCCACCAGCTCTTCTAGCGGGAGCTTGGACGAGCAGTACTTC
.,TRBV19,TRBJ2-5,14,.,CASSSSPWKETQYF,TGTGCCAGTAGTTCTAGCCCCTGGAAAGAGACCCAGTACTTC
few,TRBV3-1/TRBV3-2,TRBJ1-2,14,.,CASSGRAANYGYTF,TGTGCCAGCAGCGGCAGGGCTGCTAACTATGGCTACACCTTC
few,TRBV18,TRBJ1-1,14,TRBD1,CASSPTGGFTEAFF,TGTGCCAGCTCCCCTACAGGGGGTTTCACTGAAGCTTTCTTT
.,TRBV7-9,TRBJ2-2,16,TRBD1,CASSSTGVSNTGELFF,TGTGCCAGCAGCTCGACAGGGGTATCGAACACCGGGGAGCTGTTTTTT
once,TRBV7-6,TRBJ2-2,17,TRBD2,CASSPPGLAAHTGELFF,TGTGCCAGCAGCCCTCCGGGACTAGCGGCTCACACCGGGGAGCTGTTTTTT
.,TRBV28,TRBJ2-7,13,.,CASSPPSTGEQYF,TGTGCCAGCAGCCCCCCCTCTACGGGCGAGCAGTACTTC
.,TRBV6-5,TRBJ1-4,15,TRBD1,CASSYSTGGGEKLFF,TGTGCCAGCAGTTACTCTACAGGGGGTGGGGAAAAACTGTTTTTT
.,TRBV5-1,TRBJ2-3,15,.,CASSSQGPQADTQYF,TGCGCCAGCAGCTCCCAGGGGCCCCAGGCAGATACGCAGTATTTT
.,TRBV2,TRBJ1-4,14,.,CASSVEGAGEKLFF,TGTGCCAGCAGTGTGGAAGGTGCGGGCGAAAAACTGTTTTTT
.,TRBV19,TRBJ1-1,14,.,CASSIGVGVTEAFF,TGTGCCAGTAGTATAGGTGTAGGGGTGACTGAAGCTTTCTTT
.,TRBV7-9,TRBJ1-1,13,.,CASSLGEDTEAFF,TGTGCCAGCAGCTTAGGGGAGGACACTGAAGCTTTCTTT
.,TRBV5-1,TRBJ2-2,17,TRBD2,CASSLAGTSVNTGELFF,TGCGCCAGCAGCTTGGCCGGGACTAGCGTCAACACCGGGGAGCTGTTTTTT
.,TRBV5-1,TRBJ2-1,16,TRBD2,CASSFSGRPSYNEQFF,TGCGCCAGCAGCTTTAGCGGGAGACCTTCCTACAATGAGCAGTTCTTC
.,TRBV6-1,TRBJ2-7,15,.,CASSWDSKSSYEQYF,TGTGCCAGCAGTTGGGACTCCAAGAGCTCCTACGAGCAGTACTTC
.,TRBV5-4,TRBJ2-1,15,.,CASSLRGGSYNEQFF,TGTGCCAGCAGCTTACGAGGGGGTTCCTACAATGAGCAGTTCTTC
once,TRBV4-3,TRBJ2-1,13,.,CASSQGEEHEQFF,TGCGCCAGCAGCCAAGGGGAGGAGCATGAGCAGTTCTTC
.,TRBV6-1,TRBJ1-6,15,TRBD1,CASSDRQGRGSPLHF,TGTGCCAGCAGTGACCGACAGGGACGGGGCTCACCCCTCCACTTT
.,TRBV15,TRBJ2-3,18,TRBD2,CATSRVRSAGGSTDTQYF,TGTGCCACCAGCAGAGTGCGGTCGGCGGGAGGTTCCACAGATACGCAGTATTTT
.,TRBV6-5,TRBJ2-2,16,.,CASSYQGRLNTGELFF,TGTGCCAGCAGTTATCAAGGCAGGTTGAACACCGGGGAGCTGTTTTTT
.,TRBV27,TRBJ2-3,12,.,CASSFEGDTQYF,TGTGCCAGCAGTTTCGAGGGAGATACGCAGTATTTT
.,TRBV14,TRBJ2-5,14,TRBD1,CASSPGGVGETQYF,TGTGCCAGCAGCCCAGGGGGCGTGGGGGAGACCCAGTACTTC
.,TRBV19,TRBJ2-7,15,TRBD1,CASKPGQGPAYEQYF,TGTGCCAGTAAGCCGGGACAGGGGCCTGCCTACGAGCAGTACTTC
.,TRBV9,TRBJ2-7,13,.,CASSAGDSYEQYF,TGTGCCAGCAGCGCGGGGGACAGTTACGAGCAGTACTTC
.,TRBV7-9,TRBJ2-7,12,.,CASSFAESEQYF,TGTGCCAGCAGCTTCGCGGAATCCGAGCAGTACTTC
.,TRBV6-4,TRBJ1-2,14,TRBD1,CASSAVVGGNGYTF,TGTGCCAGCAGTGCAGTAGTAGGGGGCAACGGCTACACCTTC
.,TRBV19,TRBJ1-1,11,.,CASRRVTEAFF,TGTGCCAGTAGGAGGGTGACTGAAGCTTTCTTT
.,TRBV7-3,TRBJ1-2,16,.,CASSPNLDSYQYGYTF,TGTGCCAGCAGCCCGAACCTAGACAGTTACCAATATGGCTACACCTTC
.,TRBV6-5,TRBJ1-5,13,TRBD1,CACRGQIYQPQHF,TGTGCCTGCCGGGGACAGATATATCAGCCCCAGCATTTT
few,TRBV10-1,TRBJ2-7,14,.,CASSDHRGTHEQYF,TGCGCCAGCAGTGACCATCGGGGGACCCACGAGCAGTACTTC
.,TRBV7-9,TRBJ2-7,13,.,CASSGDSSYEQYF,TGTGCCAGCAGCGGGGACTCCTCCTACGAGCAGTACTTC
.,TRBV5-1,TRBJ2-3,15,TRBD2,CASSLPSGARDTQYF,TGCGCCAGCAGCTTACCTAGCGGAGCGAGGGATACGCAGTATTTT
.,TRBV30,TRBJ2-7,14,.,CAWSPQGWRDEQYF,TGTGCCTGGAGTCCACAGGGGTGGAGGGACGAGCAGTACTTC
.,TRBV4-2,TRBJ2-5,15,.,CASSQVSTSKETQYF,TGTGCCAGCAGCCAAGTAAGCACTAGCAAAGAGACCCAGTACTTC
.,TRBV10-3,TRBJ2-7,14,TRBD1,CAIGEDRGPYEQYF,TGTGCCATCGGGGAGGACAGGGGGCCCTACGAGCAGTACTTC
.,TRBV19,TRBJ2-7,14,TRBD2,CASSNGLAGHEQYF,TGTGCCAGTAGTAACGGACTAGCGGGCCACGAGCAGTACTTC
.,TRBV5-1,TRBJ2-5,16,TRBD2,CASSFGLAGLGETQYF,TGCGCCAGCAGCTTCGGACTAGCGGGTCTGGGGGAGACCCAGTACTTC
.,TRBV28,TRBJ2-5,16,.,CASSSNRRGVLETQYF,TGTGCCAGCAGTTCGAACCGGAGGGGAGTCTTAGAGACCCAGTACTTC
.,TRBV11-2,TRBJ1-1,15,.,CASSLGIGGDTEAFF,TGTGCCAGCAGCTTAGGCATAGGGGGGGACACTGAAGCTTTCTTT
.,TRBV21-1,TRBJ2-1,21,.,CASSILGPSGRSLPVYNEQFF,TGTGCCAGCAGCATTTTAGGGCCTAGCGGGAGGTCGCTACCCGTCTACAATGAGCAGTTCTTC
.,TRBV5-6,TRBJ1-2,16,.,CASSLRGDVGDYGYTF,TGTGCCAGCAGCTTGCGGGGGGACGTTGGCGACTATGGCTACACCTTC
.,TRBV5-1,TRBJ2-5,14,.,CASSLGGGEETQYF,TGCGCCAGCAGCTTGGGTGGGGGCGAAGAGACCCAGTACTTC
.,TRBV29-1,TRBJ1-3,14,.,CSVEAPGEGNTIYF,TGCAGCGTTGAGGCCCCCGGGGAAGGAAACACCATATATTTT
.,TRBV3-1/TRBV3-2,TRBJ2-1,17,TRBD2,CASSQVPTSGNGNEQFF,TGTGCCAGCAGCCAAGTTCCGACTAGCGGGAATGGCAATGAGCAGTTCTTC
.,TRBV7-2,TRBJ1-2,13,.,CASSTGGRNGYTF,TGTGCCAGCAGCACCGGAGGTCGGAATGGCTACACCTTC
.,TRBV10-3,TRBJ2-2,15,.,CAISPYAGNTGELFF,TGTGCCATCAGCCCTTATGCCGGGAACACCGGGGAGCTGTTTTTT
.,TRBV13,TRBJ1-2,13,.,CASKGASNYGYTF,TGTGCCAGCAAAGGGGCTTCAAACTATGGCTACACCTTC